These T cell receptor beta chains were read from a single sample in a study of human T cells and chemical hapten exposure. TCRdb fed the RACE reads into MiXCR, producing one record per CDR3 protein. The sample yields about 180,000 distinct CDR3 sequences, approximately 29% seen once. Sequencing used whole blood, obtained in connection with sensitization to the hapten diphenylcyclopropenone (DPC). These receptors were obtained from a woman in her 30s with alopecia areata. Some clones in this sample may be carry-over from other donors' samples. CDR3s leave out the opening cysteine and the closing phenylalanine or tryptophan. The order of the fields is V gene, CDR3 protein.

TRBV7-2	ASSPSRSLNTEAF
TRBV20-1	SARDIGGFNYGYT
TRBV5-5	ASSPGLSEQF
TRBV29-1	SVGQGAGQPQH
TRBV6-1	ASSELDRIDYGYT
TRBV5-4	ASSLAGGANEKLF
TRBV5-1	ASSLRGDEQY
TRBV7-2	ASSLAARGLYNEQF
TRBV4-1	ASSGVSGFNTEAF
TRBV7-6	ASSFFGSRFRETQY
TRBV6-5	ASSYSIGTPDEQY
TRBV18	ASSPYGQGYEQY
TRBV29-1	SVDVVAGGGEQY
TRBV5-1	ASSLSGTGTDTQY
TRBV29-1	SVVGSETQY
TRBV28	ASSWGRGKAGYT
TRBV28	ASRAPGPYNEQF
TRBV20-1	SARAAGEETQY
TRBV20-1	GYYRYGYT
TRBV7-2	ASSHNAGLTEAF
TRBV12-3/TRBV12-4	ASSPNERLRY
TRBV6-4	ASSDSLRGGPNEQF
TRBV6-5	ASSPSLAAGEQF
TRBV6-2/TRBV6-3	ASTEGQEYQPQH
TRBV20-1	SAQTRDIGAF
TRBV28	ASRKQGPNTEAF
TRBV27	ASSLGGNNQPQH
TRBV6-2/TRBV6-3	ASSYVHGSVQPQH
TRBV30	AWSATWGGSGNTIY
TRBV6-2/TRBV6-3	ASRPNDSPYGYT
TRBV6-5	ASRTGTGSSYNEQF
TRBV12-5	ASAPNTEAF
TRBV30	AWRPAGNSYEQY
TRBV7-2	ASSLAERSGGYT
TRBV11-3	ASSLVLNSPLH
TRBV30	AWRTGGDNEKLF
TRBV29-1	SAKGPNVEYNEQF
TRBV28	ASSLLAGEVSSSYNEQF
TRBV12-3/TRBV12-4	ASSTGGGWDGEAWRLNTEAF
TRBV29-1	SVANIYGYT